These T cell receptor beta chains were read from a single sample in a study of blood T cell repertoires in COVID-19. The table came from immunoSEQ multiplex PCR; TCRdb's copy has only in-frame clones and leaves some out. The sample lists tens of thousands of clones, roughly 77% occurring once. The sequencing sample was made of peripheral blood. All receptors derive from a woman in her seventies with acute or convalescent COVID-19. Both conserved end residues are part of each CDR3. D genes are given only for firm matches. Not all rows give a size; the values are once, few, many and, for expanded clones, a class.

cdr3_nt: TGTGCCAGCACGCGGGACAGCGGCGTAGAGACCCAGTACTTC; cdr3_aa: CASTRDSGVETQYF; j_call: TRBJ2-5; v_call: TRBV5-4; d_call: -; clone_size: -
cdr3_nt: TGCGCCAGCAGCTTGGCCCGGGAGATCCAAGAGACCCAGTACTTC; cdr3_aa: CASSLAREIQETQYF; j_call: TRBJ2-5; v_call: TRBV5-1; d_call: -; clone_size: -
cdr3_nt: TGTGCCAGCGGTGACATTAGCACAGATACGCAGTATTTT; cdr3_aa: CASGDISTDTQYF; j_call: TRBJ2-3; v_call: TRBV6-1; d_call: -; clone_size: -
cdr3_nt: TGTGCCAGCAGCTTACAGCGTGAAACTGAAGCTTTCTTT; cdr3_aa: CASSLQRETEAFF; j_call: TRBJ1-1; v_call: TRBV7-2; d_call: -; clone_size: -
cdr3_nt: TGTGCCAGCAGTTACCCTTCCTACGAGCAGTACTTC; cdr3_aa: CASSYPSYEQYF; j_call: TRBJ2-7; v_call: TRBV6-2/TRBV6-3; d_call: -; clone_size: -
cdr3_nt: TGTGCCAGCAGACCTCTGGATTACGGGAGAGGAGGGGAGACCCAGTACTTC; cdr3_aa: CASRPLDYGRGGETQYF; j_call: TRBJ2-5; v_call: TRBV6-2/TRBV6-3; d_call: -; clone_size: -
cdr3_nt: TGTGCCAGCAGCTTGGCTAGCGAGGCGACTTACTTC; cdr3_aa: CASSLASEATYF; j_call: TRBJ2-4; v_call: TRBV7-9; d_call: -; clone_size: -
cdr3_nt: TGCGCCAGCAGCTACCCCGGGATTTACAATGAGCAGTTCTTC; cdr3_aa: CASSYPGIYNEQFF; j_call: TRBJ2-1; v_call: TRBV5-1; d_call: -; clone_size: -
cdr3_nt: TGTGCCACCTCGGGGGTATTGAGCAATCAGCCCCAGCATTTT; cdr3_aa: CATSGVLSNQPQHF; j_call: TRBJ1-5; v_call: TRBV25-1; d_call: -; clone_size: -
cdr3_nt: TGTGCCAGCAGTGAATCGCAGGGACAGGGAGCAGATACGCAGTATTTT; cdr3_aa: CASSESQGQGADTQYF; j_call: TRBJ2-3; v_call: TRBV6-1; d_call: TRBD1; clone_size: -
cdr3_nt: TGTGCCAGCAGCCAGGACAGGGGGGTATACAATGAGCAGTTCTTC; cdr3_aa: CASSQDRGVYNEQFF; j_call: TRBJ2-1; v_call: TRBV14; d_call: TRBD1; clone_size: -
cdr3_nt: TGTGCCAGCAGCTTAATGACAGAAAATACGCAGTATTTT; cdr3_aa: CASSLMTENTQYF; j_call: TRBJ2-3; v_call: TRBV7-3; d_call: -; clone_size: -
cdr3_nt: TGTGCCAGCAGTCTCTTCCAAGAGACCCAGTACTTC; cdr3_aa: CASSLFQETQYF; j_call: TRBJ2-5; v_call: TRBV2; d_call: -; clone_size: -
cdr3_nt: TGTGCCAGCAGCTTAGGGGCGGGAGGAGGGGAGACCCAGTACTTC; cdr3_aa: CASSLGAGGGETQYF; j_call: TRBJ2-5; v_call: TRBV11-3; d_call: TRBD2; clone_size: -
cdr3_nt: TGTGCCACCTCCCGTACCGGGACAGGGAGAGAGACCCAGTACTTC; cdr3_aa: CATSRTGTGRETQYF; j_call: TRBJ2-5; v_call: TRBV3-1/TRBV3-2; d_call: TRBD1; clone_size: -
cdr3_nt: TGTGCCAGTAGTACACGACAGGGGCAGAACGAAAAACTGTTTTTT; cdr3_aa: CASSTRQGQNEKLFF; j_call: TRBJ1-4; v_call: TRBV19; d_call: TRBD1; clone_size: -
cdr3_nt: TGTGCCAGCAGCCAATCCCCTACGGGTCAAGGTGCAGATACGCAGTATTTT; cdr3_aa: CASSQSPTGQGADTQYF; j_call: TRBJ2-3; v_call: TRBV3-1/TRBV3-2; d_call: -; clone_size: -
cdr3_nt: TGTGCCAGCAGTTCCCACATGGACAGAACTAACTATGGCTACACCTTC; cdr3_aa: CASSSHMDRTNYGYTF; j_call: TRBJ1-2; v_call: TRBV6-2/TRBV6-3; d_call: -; clone_size: -
cdr3_nt: TGTGCCAGTAGTATCCCCAACCGACTAGCGCGTCAAGAGACCCAGTACTTC; cdr3_aa: CASSIPNRLARQETQYF; j_call: TRBJ2-5; v_call: TRBV19; d_call: TRBD2; clone_size: -
cdr3_nt: TGTGCCAGCTCGGCGGGGGGTCCGAATACGCAGTATTTT; cdr3_aa: CASSAGGPNTQYF; j_call: TRBJ2-3; v_call: TRBV5-4; d_call: TRBD2; clone_size: -
cdr3_nt: TGCGCCAGCAGCCCCCTAAGGGGGAGCGGGGGCACAGATACGCAGTATTTT; cdr3_aa: CASSPLRGSGGTDTQYF; j_call: TRBJ2-3; v_call: TRBV5-1; d_call: -; clone_size: -
cdr3_nt: TGTGCCAGCAAAACCACAGGGAAGTACTATGGCTACACCTTC; cdr3_aa: CASKTTGKYYGYTF; j_call: TRBJ1-2; v_call: TRBV28; d_call: -; clone_size: -
cdr3_nt: TGTGCCATCAGTGATGCGGGGGGATCAGATACGCAGTATTTT; cdr3_aa: CAISDAGGSDTQYF; j_call: TRBJ2-3; v_call: TRBV10-3; d_call: TRBD2; clone_size: -
cdr3_nt: TGCAGCGTTTTTGGCGGGAGCCTCCAGTACTTC; cdr3_aa: CSVFGGSLQYF; j_call: TRBJ2-5; v_call: TRBV29-1; d_call: TRBD2; clone_size: -
cdr3_nt: TGTGCCAGCAGCTTACAGACAGGGGGCGGATTTAACTATGGCTACACCTTC; cdr3_aa: CASSLQTGGGFNYGYTF; j_call: TRBJ1-2; v_call: TRBV7-2; d_call: TRBD1; clone_size: -
cdr3_nt: TGTGCCAGCAGTTTATGGCCCACTCCGGGTGGCTACACCTTC; cdr3_aa: CASSLWPTPGGYTF; j_call: TRBJ1-2; v_call: TRBV27; d_call: -; clone_size: -
cdr3_nt: TGTGCCTGGAGAGGACAGGAGGCCTACGAGCAGTACTTC; cdr3_aa: CAWRGQEAYEQYF; j_call: TRBJ2-7; v_call: TRBV30; d_call: TRBD1; clone_size: -
cdr3_nt: TGTGCCAGCAGCCGGGGAGGGCTTAGTACCTACGAGCAGTACTTC; cdr3_aa: CASSRGGLSTYEQYF; j_call: TRBJ2-7; v_call: TRBV5-6; d_call: TRBD2; clone_size: once
cdr3_nt: TGTGCCAGCAGCCAACGGGGACAGTCAATAGGGGACCACGAGCAGTACTTC; cdr3_aa: CASSQRGQSIGDHEQYF; j_call: TRBJ2-7; v_call: TRBV6-4; d_call: TRBD1; clone_size: -
cdr3_nt: TGTGCCAGCAGTGATTCGACAGGGGGCGGTTCACCCCTCCACTTT; cdr3_aa: CASSDSTGGGSPLHF; j_call: TRBJ1-6; v_call: TRBV27; d_call: TRBD1; clone_size: -
cdr3_nt: TGCGCCAGCAGCTCGTGGGGGGAGCCAATCAATGAGCAGTTCTTC; cdr3_aa: CASSSWGEPINEQFF; j_call: TRBJ2-1; v_call: TRBV5-1; d_call: -; clone_size: -
cdr3_nt: TGTGCCAGCAGGGTACTAGCTTCAAGTTACAATGAGCAGTTCTTC; cdr3_aa: CASRVLASSYNEQFF; j_call: TRBJ2-1; v_call: TRBV2; d_call: -; clone_size: -
cdr3_nt: TGCGCCAGCAGCCAAGTATCTACGGGGGGATTTACAGATACGCAGTATTTT; cdr3_aa: CASSQVSTGGFTDTQYF; j_call: TRBJ2-3; v_call: TRBV4-3; d_call: TRBD2; clone_size: once
cdr3_nt: TGTGCCAGCAGAAGTATTGCAGGGTTGGGGTACGAGCAGTACTTC; cdr3_aa: CASRSIAGLGYEQYF; j_call: TRBJ2-7; v_call: TRBV19; d_call: -; clone_size: -
cdr3_nt: TGTGCCAGCAAACCGGACAGGGGGCCCTACGAGCAGTACTTC; cdr3_aa: CASKPDRGPYEQYF; j_call: TRBJ2-7; v_call: TRBV5-6; d_call: TRBD1; clone_size: few
cdr3_nt: TGTGCCAGCAGCCTCCCGGGACTAAGAACCGGGGAGCTGTTTTTT; cdr3_aa: CASSLPGLRTGELFF; j_call: TRBJ2-2; v_call: TRBV3-1/TRBV3-2; d_call: TRBD2; clone_size: -